This TCR beta chain was sequenced in a study of a mutant IDH1 vaccine in newly diagnosed glioma. The wider study: Across weeks 1, 3, 5, 7, 11, 15, 19 and 23, patients received a vaccination each time, eight in all. Treated patients were roughly 60% male, roughly 38% female, mean age around 40 years.

Regarding time point: week 5, during vaccination. One vaccine dose held 300 ug of mutant IDH1 20-mer peptide and came with topical imiquimod. Worth noting for this clone: What it binds is not known.

Sequenced by immunoSEQ multiplex PCR; TCRdb stores in-frame clones only, minus some. The sample shows around 36,000 clones, 80% to 95% of them seen only once. The specimen comprised PBMCs, sampled from a glioma patient whose treatment included an IDH1 peptide vaccine. The sequence came from a man aged 50 or older with glioma.

In DNA form, the CDR3 reads TGTGCCAGCAGCTGGGACAGGTTGGACTATGGCTACACCTTC. Its translation: CASSWDRLDYGYTF. The V call is TRBV5-4, the J call TRBJ1-2, with 8 bases fitting TRBD1. V trimming: 3 bases; J trimming: 3 bases; junction bases outside the gene matches: 4. Germline V gives CDR1 SGHNT, CDR2 YYREEE (reference sequence). The length of the CDR3 is 14 residues. Full variable domain (remainder filled in from reference TRBV5-4 and TRBJ1-2): ETGVTQSPTHLIKTRGQQVTLRCSSQSGHNTVSWYQQALGQGPQFIFQYYREEENGRGNFPPRFSGLQFPNYSSELNVNALELDDSALYLCASSWDRLDYGYTFGSGTRLTVV.